This T cell receptor beta chain was obtained from a study of blood T cell repertoires in COVID-19. Here immunoSEQ multiplex PCR was the method, and the copy in TCRdb shows in-frame clones only, minus some. Among around 260,000 clones listed, about 85% were seen once. V was shortened by 6 bases and J by 9 bases, with 21 bases between the two germline ends. The CDR3 consists of 14 residues. Germline V CDR1 and CDR2: LNHDA, SQIVND (reference sequence). The receptor was isolated from a man younger than 35 with active or convalescent COVID-19. The sequencing sample was made of peripheral blood. V usage is TRBV19 and J usage is TRBJ2-7; D might be TRBD1 (5 bases). The DNA for the CDR3 is TGTGCCAGTAGCACCGACAGTGGGGATGTCCGGCAGTACTTC. Translated: CASSTDSGDVRQYF.